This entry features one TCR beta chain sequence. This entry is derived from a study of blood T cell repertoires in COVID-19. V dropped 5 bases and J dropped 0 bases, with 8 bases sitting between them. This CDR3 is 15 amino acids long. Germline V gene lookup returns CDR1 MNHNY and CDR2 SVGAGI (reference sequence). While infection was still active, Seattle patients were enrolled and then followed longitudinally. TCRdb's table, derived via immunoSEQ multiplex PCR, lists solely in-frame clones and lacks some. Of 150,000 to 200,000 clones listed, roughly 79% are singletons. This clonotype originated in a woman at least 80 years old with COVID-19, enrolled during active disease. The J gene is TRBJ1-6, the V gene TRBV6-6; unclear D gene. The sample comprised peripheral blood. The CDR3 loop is CASSPRDSYNSPLHF. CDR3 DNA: TGTGCCAGCAGTCCCCGGGACTCCTATAATTCACCCCTCCACTTT.